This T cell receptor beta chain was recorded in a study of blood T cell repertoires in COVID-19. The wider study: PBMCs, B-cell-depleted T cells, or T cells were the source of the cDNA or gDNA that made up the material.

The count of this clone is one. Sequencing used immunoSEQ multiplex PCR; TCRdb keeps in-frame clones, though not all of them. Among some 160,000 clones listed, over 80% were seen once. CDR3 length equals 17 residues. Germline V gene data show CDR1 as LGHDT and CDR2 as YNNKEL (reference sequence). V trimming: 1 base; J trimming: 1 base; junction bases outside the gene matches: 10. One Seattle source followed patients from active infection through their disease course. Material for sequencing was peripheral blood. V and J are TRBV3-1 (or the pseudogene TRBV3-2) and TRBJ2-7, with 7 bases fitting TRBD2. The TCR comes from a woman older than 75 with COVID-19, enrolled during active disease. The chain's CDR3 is CASSQVWGGSMSYEQYF. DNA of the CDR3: TGTGCCAGCAGCCAAGTGTGGGGAGGGAGTATGTCCTACGAGCAGTACTTC.